This T cell receptor (beta chain) derives from a study of cytomegalovirus exposure and HLA in healthy donors (dated by TCRdb to about 2017). In the study overall: In an earlier analysis of roughly 500 of the donors, roughly 300 Gb of sequence data and approximately 100 million unique TCR beta sequences from roughly 180 million T cells were reported. Four to six DR-DQ haplotypes were handled as single units for association and clustering, since linkage in the cohort was strong. The study combined high-throughput TCR immunosequencing, statistical association of individual TCRs with disease status, and machine learning to predict cytomegalovirus infection status. An earlier analysis of around 580 of the donors used high-throughput TCR beta sequencing to judge whether each TCR beta V gene segment behaved as functional or pseudogenic. Rather than drawing on any new phenotypic data, the later analysis identified candidate immune exposures from TCR beta sequences and the way those sequences occurred across donors. Typing coverage varied by locus: roughly 629-640 donors for A, B, C, DRB1 and DQB1; roughly 560 for DQA1; 606 for DPA1; 450 to 480 for DPB1. Every discovery cohort repertoire had been produced on one sequencing platform. The genetic ancestry cluster associated with self-reported Caucasian donors included 65% to 90% of the approximately 430 genotyped donors. The study profiled the T cell repertoires of more than 500 subjects by immunosequencing and related them to cytomegalovirus serostatus. The study was designed to test whether signatures of past pathogen exposure could be identified by cataloging public T cell receptors. A later analysis re-examined previously published TCR beta repertoires from roughly 720 donors and added high-resolution HLA genotyping to investigate patterns of TCR occurrence. Donor age, sex, ethnicity and CMV serostatus were collected together with the repertoire data. An early release covering roughly 600 HLA-typed donors comprised approximately 290 gigabases of sequencing data and 85 million or so unique TCR sequences. HLA typing included class I and class II loci at four-digit resolution. A separate validation cohort of roughly 130 different subjects was used in addition to the roughly 640-subject first cohort. A later genetic analysis took genome-wide SNP genotypes for about three fifths of the roughly 700 donors and used that subset as a discovery cohort. On average, around 240,000 unique TCR beta nucleotide sequences were sequenced per donor among 398 genotyped donors of the cohort, with about 17% of those sequences being non-productive.

Study-wide findings and limitations: Broadly in line with IMGT annotations, most TCR beta V segments showed up in productive rearrangements about 87% or about 30% of the time in an earlier analysis of some 590 of the donors. A total of 150 to 200 TCR beta chains were listed by the study as associated with cytomegalovirus. Several of the top co-occurrence clusters appeared to be linked to parvovirus B19, influenza, CMV and Epstein-Barr virus, according to a later analysis. Strong co-occurrence of HLA alleles, especially DR and DQ, made assigning TCR associations to individual alleles difficult. In a later analysis, the rate of TCR association differed among HLA loci, with DRB1 alleles having the most associated TCRs and HLA-C alleles having the fewest. According to the authors, the approach could potentially be generalized to other disease states and immunological phenotypes. An association between a missense DCLRE1C variant and V-gene and J-gene trimming of TCR beta chains was found in a later genetic analysis and replicated in an independent cohort. In a later analysis, most CMV-associated TCR beta chains were found to appear HLA-restricted, with HLA associations seemingly driven largely by CMV exposure. A further reported finding was that TCR beta sequences accurately predicted the HLA-A and HLA-B alleles for most subjects in the first cohort. Most TCR sequences were observed very rarely across donors, whereas some public TCRs were present in many individuals. Sequencing depth was assumed to be roughly uniform across donors in the presence/absence analyses, though that assumption may not hold. Three of the identified cytomegalovirus-associated TCR beta chains were confirmed in vitro to be specific for cytomegalovirus antigens. Because the 87-base-pair reads could not distinguish some IMGT-functional V segments, including TRBV6-2 and TRBV6-3, those segments were excluded. The classifier was reported to diagnose cytomegalovirus status with high specificity and sensitivity in both the original and validation cohorts. At a false discovery rate of 0.05, a later analysis linked 15,000 to 20,000 TCR beta sequences to specific HLA alleles. According to a later genetic analysis, donors in an Asian-associated ancestry cluster had fewer N-insertions in productive TCRs than the approximately 690-donor mean. Because counts were too low, about 15 rarely observed V segments, including chromosome 9 orphons, were left out of the earlier analysis of 587 of the donors. Only TCR beta chains were sequenced in this cohort, and the absence of alpha or paired-chain data limited detectable features. Compared with equally common non-associated chains, HLA-associated TCR beta chains in a later analysis were more clonally expanded and had lower generation probabilities. For the cohort, immune exposure information was limited to CMV serostatus. The sequencing pipeline was judged likely to have produced a cluster of highly shared sequence variants as a technical artifact. HLA typing was unavailable for some donors at each locus, so association tests used only the typed subset. Linkage disequilibrium might explain the correlated functional status among segregating V segments, but an unknown experimental factor could not be ruled out.

The sample holds one count of this clone. The target of this receptor is not known. One base away there is no much larger clone; base qualities are not given. The cohort consisted of more than 650 healthy bone marrow donors. Cohort members were all nominally healthy when sampled, although unrecorded immune exposures were likely present. The donor was CMV seronegative and was included in the group of 352 seronegative cohort members. A peripheral blood sample was collected from each donor, and TCR beta sequencing was performed on peripheral blood mononuclear cells. The Qiagen DNeasy Blood Extraction Kit was used to extract genomic DNA from the blood cell samples. The library was produced with the immunoSEQ multiplex PCR assay. A mixture of 60 forward primers for TCR Vbeta segments and 13 reverse primers for TCR Jbeta segments was used in the multiplex PCR. The CDR3 region of rearranged TCR beta genes was amplified from genomic DNA by a multiplex PCR assay. The Illumina HiSeq System was used to sequence the amplified TCR beta libraries as 87-base-pair reads. Per the original workflow: Across the 700 or so repertoires, a later analysis counted 60 million to 90 million unique TCR beta chains, approximately 10 million of which were shared by at least two donors. Raw reads were error-corrected and collapsed into unique sequences with a nearest-neighbor algorithm that merged closely related sequences to remove PCR and sequencing errors. CDR3 sequences were aligned to IMGT reference sequences to assign V, D and J gene segments. For a sequence to be retained, a match of at least six nucleotides was required to both a V gene segment and a J gene segment. Rearrangements were classified as productive when the CDR3 lacked stop codons and remained in frame with V and J, and all other rearrangements were classified as non-productive. CDR3 was defined according to IMGT convention as the region running from the second conserved V-encoded cysteine to the conserved J-encoded phenylalanine. In an earlier analysis of roughly 610 of the donors, sequences lacking an unambiguous match to a single V gene segment were excluded. An earlier analysis of a few hundred of the donors called V segments functional above 56.7% productive rearrangements and segregating when the between-donor standard deviation exceeded 5%. A statistical classification framework was developed to diagnose cytomegalovirus status using the catalog of TCR beta chain sequences. A later analysis assigned V and J genes by comparing TCR nucleotide sequences with IMGT/GENE-DB human TR gene sequences. In a later analysis, CDR3 sequences and most-parsimonious VDJ recombination scenarios were assigned using the TCRdist pipeline. In a later analysis, each TCR beta chain was defined by its CDR3 amino acid sequence together with its V-gene family, and reads without a unique V-gene family were excluded. As a way to deal with suspected cross-contamination and a sequencing artifact, a later analysis dropped approximately 590 nucleotide sequences that were highly shared and had low generation probability. In a later analysis, a clonal expansion index was calculated for each public chain from normalized within-repertoire ranks of inferred template counts. In a later analysis, generation probabilities were computed with a VDJ recombination model fitted to out-of-frame rearrangements, and the resulting probabilities were checked against IGoR. A later analysis scored TCR-TCR, TCR-HLA and TCR-CMV co-occurrence with hypergeometric tests, applying a repertoire-size bias correction to TCR pairs. In a later analysis, false discovery rates were estimated by permuting HLA or CMV assignments 20 times. A later analysis grouped co-occurring TCRs with DBSCAN, adding TCRdist sequence similarity when clustering within HLA-allele-positive subsets. Co-occurrence clustering excluded repertoires with fewer than 30,000 or more than 120,000 public chains, plus five with anomalous nucleotide sharing. In TCRdb, the immuneACCESS table is reduced to in-frame sequences with V and J assigned. These tables do not hold every clone; where another copy was compared, an unresolved V gene accounts for under half, and the others remain unexplained. V, J and clone size are those of that table, while D and trimming were read from the DNA. The sample yields 90,000 to 120,000 clones; about 72% were counted once. The ten largest clones add up to approximately 2.4% of the sample.

Looking up the germline V gene yields CDR1 SNHLY and CDR2 FYNNEI. The cysteine opens and the phenylalanine closes a CDR3 of 14 amino acids. The entry retains the CDR3 DNA only, 42 bases that are in frame from base 1. Trimming leaves V shorter by 6 bases and J shorter by 10 bases, with the junction holding 6 bases beyond the gene matches. This TCR came from a man aged 18 to 35 in good health and CMV-seronegative. The sequencing input was PBMCs. This chain joins TRBV2 to TRBJ1-6, with 10 bases in between that match TRBD1. This receptor has the CDR3 CASSPTGGRSPLHF. The DNA is as follows: TGTGCCAGCAGCCCGACAGGGGGCCGATCACCCCTCCACTTT.